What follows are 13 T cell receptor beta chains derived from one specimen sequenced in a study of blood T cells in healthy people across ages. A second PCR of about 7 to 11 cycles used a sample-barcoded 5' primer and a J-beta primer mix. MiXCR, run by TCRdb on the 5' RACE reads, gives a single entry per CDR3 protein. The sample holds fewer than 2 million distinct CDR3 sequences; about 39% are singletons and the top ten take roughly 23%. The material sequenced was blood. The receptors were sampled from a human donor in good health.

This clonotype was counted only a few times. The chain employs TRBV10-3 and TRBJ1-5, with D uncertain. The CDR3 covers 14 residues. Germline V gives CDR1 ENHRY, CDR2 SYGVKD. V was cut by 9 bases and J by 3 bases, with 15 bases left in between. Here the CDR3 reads CAISGGQNNQPQHF. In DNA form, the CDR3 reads TGTGCCATTTCGGGAGGGCAGAACAATCAGCCCCAGCATTTT.

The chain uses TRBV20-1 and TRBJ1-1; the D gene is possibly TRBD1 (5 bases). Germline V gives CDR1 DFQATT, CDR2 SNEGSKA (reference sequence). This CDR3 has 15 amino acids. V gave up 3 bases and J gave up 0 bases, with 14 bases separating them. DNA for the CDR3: TGCAGTGCTAGTCTCCCAGGGATCCTGAACACTGAAGCTTTCTTT. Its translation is CSASLPGILNTEAFF.

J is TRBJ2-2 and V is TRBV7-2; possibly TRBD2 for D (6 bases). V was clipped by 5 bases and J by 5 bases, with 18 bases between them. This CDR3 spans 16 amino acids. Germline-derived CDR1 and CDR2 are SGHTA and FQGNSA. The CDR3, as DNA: TGTGCCAGCAGCCGTAGAACTACCAGCGGGACCGGGGAGCTGTTTTTT. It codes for CASSRRTTSGTGELFF.

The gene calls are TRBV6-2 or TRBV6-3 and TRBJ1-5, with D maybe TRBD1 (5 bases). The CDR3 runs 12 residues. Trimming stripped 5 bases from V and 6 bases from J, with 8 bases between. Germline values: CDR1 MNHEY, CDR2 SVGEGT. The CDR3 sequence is CASSRDVQPQHF. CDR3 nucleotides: TGTGCCAGCAGTAGGGACGTTCAGCCCCAGCATTTT.

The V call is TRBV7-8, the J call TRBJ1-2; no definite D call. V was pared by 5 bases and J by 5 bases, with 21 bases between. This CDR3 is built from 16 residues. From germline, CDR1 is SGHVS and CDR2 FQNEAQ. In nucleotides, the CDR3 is TGTGCCAGCAGCCCGCGAACGTCCGGATGGAAATATGGCTACACCTTC. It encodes CASSPRTSGWKYGYTF.

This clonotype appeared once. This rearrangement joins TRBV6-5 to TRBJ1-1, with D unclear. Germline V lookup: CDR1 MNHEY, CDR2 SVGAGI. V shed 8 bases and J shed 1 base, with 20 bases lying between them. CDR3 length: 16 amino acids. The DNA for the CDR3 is TGTGCCAGCCAGATCGAGGCGCACGACCCGAACACTGAAGCTTTCTTT. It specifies CASQIEAHDPNTEAFF.

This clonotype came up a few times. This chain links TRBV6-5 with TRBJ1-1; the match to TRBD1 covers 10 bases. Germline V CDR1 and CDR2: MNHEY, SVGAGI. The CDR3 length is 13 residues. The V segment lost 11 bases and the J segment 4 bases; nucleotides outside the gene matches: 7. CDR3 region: CASHRDRGTEAFF. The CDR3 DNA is TGTGCCTCGCACCGGGACAGGGGCACTGAAGCTTTCTTT.

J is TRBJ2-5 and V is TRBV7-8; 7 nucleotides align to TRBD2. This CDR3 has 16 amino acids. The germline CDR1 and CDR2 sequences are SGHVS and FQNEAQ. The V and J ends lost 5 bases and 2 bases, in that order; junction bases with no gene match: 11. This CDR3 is CASSPSHGTIQETQYF. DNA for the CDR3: TGTGCCAGCAGCCCTTCACACGGGACTATTCAAGAGACCCAGTACTTC.

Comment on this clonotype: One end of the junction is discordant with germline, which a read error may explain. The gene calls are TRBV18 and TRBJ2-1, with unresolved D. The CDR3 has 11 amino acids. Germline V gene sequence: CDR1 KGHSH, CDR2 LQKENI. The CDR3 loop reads CASSKQNGQFF. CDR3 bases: TGTGCCAGCTCAAAACAGAATGGGCAGTTCTTC.

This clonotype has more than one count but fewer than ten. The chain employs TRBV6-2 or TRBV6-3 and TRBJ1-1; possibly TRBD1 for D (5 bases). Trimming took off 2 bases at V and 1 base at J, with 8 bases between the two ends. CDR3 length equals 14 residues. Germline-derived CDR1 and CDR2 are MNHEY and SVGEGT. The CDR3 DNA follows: TGTGCCAGCAGTTACGGAGGACAGAACACTGAAGCTTTCTTT. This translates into CASSYGGQNTEAFF.

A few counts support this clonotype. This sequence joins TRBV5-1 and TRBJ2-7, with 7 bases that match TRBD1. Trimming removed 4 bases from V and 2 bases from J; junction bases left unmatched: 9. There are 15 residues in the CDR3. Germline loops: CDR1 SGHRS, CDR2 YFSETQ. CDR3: CASSPWGQQPYEQYF. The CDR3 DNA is TGCGCCAGCAGCCCGTGGGGACAGCAACCCTACGAGCAGTACTTC.

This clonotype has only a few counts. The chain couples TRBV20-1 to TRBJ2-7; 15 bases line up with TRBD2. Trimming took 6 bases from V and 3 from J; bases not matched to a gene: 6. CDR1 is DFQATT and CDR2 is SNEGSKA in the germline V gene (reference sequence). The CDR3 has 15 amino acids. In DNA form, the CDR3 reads TGCAGTGCAAATGGACTAGCGGGGGGGTTCTACGAGCAGTACTTC. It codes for CSANGLAGGFYEQYF.

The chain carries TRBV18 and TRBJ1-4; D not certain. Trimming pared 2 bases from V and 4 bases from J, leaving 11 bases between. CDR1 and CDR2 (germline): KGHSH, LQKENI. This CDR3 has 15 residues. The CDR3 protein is CASSPFPVDNEKLFF. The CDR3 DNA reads TGTGCCAGCTCACCATTCCCGGTGGATAATGAAAAACTGTTTTTT.